This T cell receptor (beta chain) was captured in a study of T-cell memory formation after mild COVID-19. Study-wide results and caveats: Certain responding clones were present in pre-infection memory, suggesting participation of cross-reactive memory. Among clones contracting day 15 to 85, CD4/CD8 was balanced, whereas later expanders leaned CD4+.

Constant-segment primers were used for 5'RACE, and the resulting TCR alpha and TCR beta cDNA libraries carried sample barcodes and UMIs. TCRdb redid the calling of the 5' RACE reads with MiXCR, one entry per CDR3 protein. The sample includes some 180,000 distinct CDR3 sequences, roughly 13% seen only once; the top ten take approximately 3.3%. CDR1 and CDR2 (germline): LGHNA, YNFKEQ. CDR3 length: 14 residues. The V end lost 4 bases, the J end lost 0 bases, and 7 bases lay between the germline ends. The count of this clonotype is one. Its antigen is unknown. The sample was PBMCs or a T cell subset sorted from them (not recorded which). This receptor was taken from a young man who had mild COVID-19 (a few samples of this study predate the infection). Cell type and time point are not known. This chain uses TRBV4-2 with TRBJ1-3; no firm D call. DNA of the CDR3: TGTGCCAGCAGCCGCGGAGCCTCTGGAAACACCATATATTTT. As protein: CASSRGASGNTIYF.